This TCR beta chain was found in a study of T cells in Graves' hyperthyroidism and ophthalmopathy. Amplification targeted TCR beta CDR3 regions from RNA transcripts. TCR CDR3 regions were first amplified by RT-PCR with HTBI primers. One entry per CDR3 protein, called by TCRdb with MiXCR from the multiplex PCR reads. The sample has roughly 380,000 distinct CDR3 sequences; 15% to 20% are singletons. Looked up from germline, CDR1 is GTSNPN and CDR2 is SVGIG (reference sequence). V was trimmed by 0 bases and J by 3 bases, leaving 18 bases between them. The CDR3 loop spans 18 amino acids. Diagnostic decisions used clinical symptoms, serum thyroxine and TRAb, thyroid ultrasound and orbital computed tomography. PBMCs stemmed from about 9.7 ml fresh peripheral blood. General study points: A median about 6.5 months before onset, the model predicted ophthalmopathy.

This clonotype was recorded at least ten times. Its specificity is unknown. The chain combines TRBV30 with TRBJ2-6; D may be TRBD1 or TRBD2 (5 bases each). The sample comprised blood. This TCR derives from a woman aged 40 to 49 with Graves' ophthalmopathy. The CDR3 coding sequence is TGTGCCTGGAGTGTACTGACCGGTCTGGGGGTTGGGGCCAACGTCCTGACTTTC. Amino acid sequence: CAWSVLTGLGVGANVLTF.